These 21 T cell receptor beta chains came from one sample sequenced in a study of siplizumab effects on memory and regulatory T cells. Using immunoSEQ multiplex PCR, the repertoire was profiled, and TCRdb retains in-frame clones only, with some absent. The table lists about 80,000 clones, more than 85% of them singletons. Material: CD8+ T cells sorted from blood. The receptors shown here come from a human donor in good health.

This chain links TRBV19 with TRBJ2-3, with 8 positions matching TRBD2. CDR1 is LNHDA, CDR2 SQIVND, per germline (reference sequence). J was trimmed by 5 bases and V by 3 bases; bases with no gene match: 10. The CDR3 sequence is 16 residues long. The CDR3 nucleotides are TGTGCCAGTAGTATCGTTCCCCGGCTAGCGGGAGATACGCAGTATTTT. It encodes CASSIVPRLAGDTQYF.

This clone was recorded once. The chain combines TRBV19 with TRBJ2-1; TRBD2 aligns across 8 bases. V lost 3 bases and J lost 4; bases outside the gene matches: 5. The V gene's germline CDR1 is LNHDA and CDR2 SQIVND (reference sequence). The CDR3 extends over 15 amino acids. CDR3 DNA sequence: TGTGCCAGTAGTATTCGTCCTAGCGGGTACAATGAGCAGTTCTTC. Protein product: CASSIRPSGYNEQFF.

This rearrangement joins TRBV19 to TRBJ1-1; possible D gene TRBD1, 6 bases. Trimming stripped 0 bases from V and 3 bases from J, with 8 bases between. Per germline, CDR1 LNHDA and CDR2 SQIVND (reference sequence). CDR3 size: 14 residues. This CDR3 reads CASSIEGGHTEAFF. DNA for the CDR3: TGTGCCAGTAGTATAGAGGGGGGGCACACTGAAGCTTTCTTT.

V usage is TRBV14 and J usage is TRBJ2-1; D is possibly TRBD1 (5 bases). From germline, CDR1 is SGHDN and CDR2 FVKESK. The ends were cut back, 4 bases at V and 10 bases at J, with 17 bases in the middle. This CDR3 spans 14 amino acids. The CDR3 loop is CASSLPREVREQFF. CDR3 nucleotides: TGTGCCAGCAGCCTACCCAGGGAAGTGAGGGAGCAGTTCTTC.

This clone showed up just once. The J gene is TRBJ2-1, the V gene TRBV28; D may correspond to TRBD1 or TRBD2 (6 bases each). CDR3 length: 15 residues. The V gene's germline CDR1 is MDHEN and CDR2 SYDVKM. Trimming removed 5 bases at V and 8 bases at J, with 19 bases between. The DNA of the CDR3 is TGTGCCAGCAGTACCCAATGGGGGGCTGTCGATGAGCAGTTCTTC. Encoded protein: CASSTQWGAVDEQFF.

The genes are TRBV7-6 and TRBJ2-1, with no clear D. The CDR3 totals 15 residues. Trimming shortened V by 2 bases and J by 1 base, and 9 bases separated the two germline ends. Per the germline V gene, CDR1 is SGHVS and CDR2 is FNYEAQ. CDR3 DNA sequence: TGTGCCAGCAGCTTATTCCCGCTTTCCTACAATGAGCAGTTCTTC. It encodes CASSLFPLSYNEQFF.

The chain couples TRBV4-1 to TRBJ2-1; 8 bases fit TRBD2. V shed 4 bases and J 9 bases; nucleotides not matched to a gene: 8. The CDR3 length is 14 residues. The V gene's germline CDR1 is MGHRA and CDR2 YSYEKL. The CDR3 is CASSLAGSDSEQFF. DNA for the CDR3: TGCGCCAGCAGCCTAGCGGGATCAGACTCTGAGCAGTTCTTC.

This clone was picked up one time. The chain is built from TRBV5-8 and TRBJ1-4; 7 bases align to TRBD1. Per germline, CDR1 SGHTS and CDR2 YDEGEE. The V and J ends lost 0 bases and 7 bases, in that order; junction bases with no gene match: 9. The CDR3 runs to 16 residues. CDR3 DNA sequence: TGTGCCAGCAGCTTGGTTCACGGGACAGCTGCTGAAAAACTGTTTTTT. This encodes CASSLVHGTAAEKLFF.

The chain recombines TRBV7-3 with TRBJ2-7; TRBD2 might be the D (5 bases). The CDR3 length is 13 residues. Trimming shortened V by 4 bases and J by 6 bases, and 13 bases separated the two germline ends. The germline gives CDR1 SGHTA, CDR2 FQGTGA. CDR3 nucleotides: TGTGCCAGCAGCTCGGGAAACACCCCCGAGCAGTACTTC. It is translated as CASSSGNTPEQYF. Looking up the rest from reference TRBV7-3 and TRBJ2-7 gives the full variable domain: GAGVSQTPSNKVTEKGKYVELRCDPISGHTALYWYRQSLGQGPEFLIYFQGTGAADDSGLPNDRFFAVRPEGSVSTLKIQRTERGDSAVYLCASSSGNTPEQYFGPGTRLTVT.

V gene TRBV5-1 combines with J gene TRBJ1-1; maybe TRBD1 (5 bases). Between the trimmed V and J ends, which lost 0 bases and 0 bases, there was a span of 9 bases. The CDR3 length is 15 residues. CDR1 is SGHRS and CDR2 is YFSETQ in the germline V gene. The DNA for the CDR3 is TGCGCCAGCAGCTTGGTTACAGGCTTGAACACTGAAGCTTTCTTT. Amino acid sequence: CASSLVTGLNTEAFF.

This clone appeared once. V usage is TRBV2 and J usage is TRBJ1-1; the D gene is possibly TRBD1 (5 bases). V lost 9 bases and J 1 base, leaving 9 bases between the germline ends. The CDR3 is 12 residues long. The germline gives CDR1 SNHLY, CDR2 FYNNEI. The CDR3: CARETENTEAFF. The CDR3 DNA follows: TGTGCCAGGGAGACAGAGAACACTGAAGCTTTCTTT.

V gene TRBV5-1 combines with J gene TRBJ1-1; D is unclear. Trimming took off 0 bases at V and 0 bases at J, with 6 bases between the two ends. Per the germline V gene, CDR1 is SGHRS and CDR2 is YFSETQ. CDR3 length equals 14 residues. The chain's CDR3 is CASSLGGVNTEAFF. DNA of the CDR3: TGCGCCAGCAGCTTGGGGGGTGTGAACACTGAAGCTTTCTTT.

The chain uses TRBV27 and TRBJ2-7; 11 positions match TRBD2. The germline V gene has CDR1 MNHEY and CDR2 SMNVEV (reference sequence). The CDR3 covers 15 residues. V was pared by 5 bases and J by 1 base, with 4 bases of the junction left unmatched. CDR3 sequence reads: CASSLAGGGSYEQYF. DNA for the CDR3: TGTGCCAGCAGTCTAGCGGGAGGCGGGTCCTACGAGCAGTACTTC.

The chain uses TRBV2 and TRBJ2-1; D remains unclear. This CDR3 is 13 amino acids long. V was shortened by 3 bases and J by 3 bases, with 6 bases between the two germline ends. The V gene's germline CDR1 is SNHLY and CDR2 FYNNEI. Here the CDR3 reads CASSESSYNEQFF. DNA of the CDR3: TGTGCCAGCAGTGAGAGTAGCTACAATGAGCAGTTCTTC.

The chain links TRBV9 to TRBJ1-2; 10 nucleotides match TRBD1. This CDR3 has 15 amino acids. Trimming cost V 0 bases and J 3 bases; bases outside gene matches: 2. Germline lookup yields CDR1 SGDLS and CDR2 YYNGEE. CDR3 residues: CASSVGGQGYYGYTF. The CDR3 coding sequence is TGTGCCAGCAGCGTAGGGGGACAGGGGTACTATGGCTACACCTTC. The full variable domain, completed using reference TRBV9 and TRBJ1-2, is DSGVTQTPKHLITATGQRVTLRCSPRSGDLSVYWYQQSLDQGLQFLIQYYNGEERAKGNILERFSAQQFPDLHSELNLSSLELGDSALYFCASSVGGQGYYGYTFGSGTRLTVV.

This chain links TRBV7-9 with TRBJ1-2; perhaps TRBD1 as D (5 bases). The CDR3 is 13 residues long. The ends were cut back, 3 bases at V and 3 bases at J, with 8 bases in the middle. In germline, CDR1 is SEHNR, CDR2 FQNEAQ (reference sequence). For the CDR3, the DNA is TGTGCCAGCAGCTTGGGGGATTACTATGGCTACACCTTC. Protein sequence: CASSLGDYYGYTF.

This chain uses TRBV18 with TRBJ2-2; no firm D call. Germline loops: CDR1 KGHSH, CDR2 LQKENI. V was trimmed by 9 bases and J by 0 bases, leaving 8 bases between them. The length of the CDR3 is 13 residues. CDR3 nucleotides: TGTGCCAGGACGGACGCGAACACCGGGGAGCTGTTTTTT. Its protein product is CARTDANTGELFF.

This chain uses TRBV6-5 with TRBJ2-5; D gene ambiguous. Germline loops: CDR1 MNHEY, CDR2 SVGAGI. V gave up 2 bases and J gave up 9 bases, with 13 bases separating them. CDR3 size: 13 residues. In nucleotides, the CDR3 is TGTGCCAGCAGTTACCGGTCGACGGCGGCCCAGTACTTC. This sequence encodes CASSYRSTAAQYF.

The genes are TRBV6-4 and TRBJ2-1; TRBD1 matches 11 bases. CDR1 and CDR2 (germline): MRHNA, SNTAGT. The V segment lost 0 bases and the J segment 5 bases; nucleotides outside the gene matches: 3. This CDR3 spans 16 amino acids. The CDR3 coding sequence is TGTGCCAGCAGTGACTCAGGGACAGGGGGGCACAATGAGCAGTTCTTC. Translating it yields CASSDSGTGGHNEQFF.

The rearrangement links TRBV6-5 to TRBJ1-1; D is unresolved. V shed 6 bases and J shed 1 base, with 9 bases lying between them. Germline values: CDR1 MNHEY, CDR2 SVGAGI. The CDR3 spans 13 residues. The CDR3 DNA reads TGTGCCAGCAGCCCGGTTACGAACACTGAAGCTTTCTTT. This gives the protein CASSPVTNTEAFF.

The chain combines TRBV7-6 with TRBJ2-2, with TRBD2 identical over 9 bases. Germline V gives CDR1 SGHVS, CDR2 FNYEAQ. V was clipped by 0 bases and J by 7 bases; unmatched bases: 12. CDR3 length: 18 amino acids. CDR3 DNA sequence: TGTGCCAGCAGCTTAGCGCGAACCGCGGGAGGGCCGGGCGGGGAGCTGTTTTTT. Encoded protein: CASSLARTAGGPGGELFF. Filled out from reference TRBV7-6 and TRBJ2-2, the complete variable domain reads GAGVSQSPRYKVTKRGQDVALRCDPISGHVSLYWYRQALGQGPEFLTYFNYEAQQDKSGLPNDRFSAERPEGSISTLTIQRTEQRDSAMYRCASSLARTAGGPGGELFFGEGSRLTVL.